The 22 T cell receptor beta chains listed next were all sequenced from one sample in a study of blood T cell repertoires in COVID-19. Repertoires were generated with immunoSEQ multiplex PCR, while TCRdb's copy carries only in-frame clones and drops some. This sample has some 300,000 clones, with roughly 90% found just once. The specimen sequenced was PBMCs or T cells enriched from blood (not recorded which). The source is a woman aged 45 to 65 who had been exposed to COVID-19.

CDR3: CASLAGQGFLSSYNSPLHF. The CDR3 bases are TGTGCCAGCCTGGCGGGACAGGGTTTTTTGAGCTCCTATAATTCACCCCTCCACTTT. The chain couples TRBV28 to TRBJ1-6; 9 nucleotides align to TRBD1. This CDR3 is built from 19 residues. Germline assignment: CDR1 MDHEN and CDR2 SYDVKM. V lost 8 bases, J lost 0 bases, and 14 bases stayed unmatched.

This chain uses TRBV4-1 with TRBJ2-5; possible D gene TRBD1, 6 bases. The length of the CDR3 is 14 residues. CDR1 MGHRA and CDR2 YSYEKL come from the germline V gene. Trimming left V 1 base short and J 1 base short, with 7 bases between. The chain's CDR3 is CASSQGTVQETQYF. The CDR3 DNA sequence: TGCGCCAGCAGCCAAGGGACAGTCCAAGAGACCCAGTACTTC.

The V gene is TRBV12-3 or TRBV12-4, the J gene TRBJ2-2; 8 nucleotides line up with TRBD2. The CDR3 loop spans 12 amino acids. V was clipped by 6 bases and J by 8 bases; unmatched bases: 2. The CDR3 coding sequence is TGTGCCAGCAGCCGGGGGGGAGGGGAGCTGTTTTTT. It yields the protein CASSRGGGELFF.

V gene TRBV5-4 combines with J gene TRBJ2-3, with D possibly being TRBD2 (6 bases). Trimming shortened V by 0 bases and J by 1 base, and 9 bases separated the two germline ends. Germline V CDR1 and CDR2: SGHNT, YYREEE (reference sequence). The CDR3 is 15 residues long. In nucleotides, the CDR3 is TGTGCCAGCAGCTTGGTGCGGGACCGCACAGATACGCAGTATTTT. This translates into CASSLVRDRTDTQYF.

The V gene is TRBV5-1, the J gene TRBJ2-1, with D possibly TRBD2 on 6 matching bases. CDR1 SGHRS and CDR2 YFSETQ come from the germline V gene. This CDR3 is 15 amino acids long. With 3 bases removed from V and 9 bases from J, the gap between germline ends came to 19 bases. CDR3 in amino acids: CASSWGTPLGGEQFF. The CDR3 DNA reads TGCGCCAGCAGCTGGGGGACCCCCCTGGGGGGTGAGCAGTTCTTC.

The V gene is TRBV12-3 or TRBV12-4, the J gene TRBJ2-3; 12 bases are shared with TRBD2. The CDR3 has 13 residues. V dropped 8 bases and J dropped 6; count of bases not matched to a gene: 3. The CDR3 nucleotides read TGTGCCAGCCGGCTAGCGGGGGGGGATACGCAGTATTTT. This sequence encodes CASRLAGGDTQYF.

This sequence joins TRBV19 and TRBJ1-6; a possible D gene is TRBD1 (6 bases). Germline V gives CDR1 LNHDA, CDR2 SQIVND (reference sequence). The V end lost 5 bases, the J end lost 7 bases, and 12 bases lay between the germline ends. The CDR3 totals 14 residues. DNA for the CDR3: TGTGCCAGTAGTCTCGGCCAGGGGAATTCACCCCTCCACTTT. Amino acid sequence: CASSLGQGNSPLHF.

This chain joins TRBV10-1 and TRBJ1-2, with D unresolved. CDR1 is WNHNN and CDR2 is SYGVQD in the germline V gene (reference sequence). The CDR3 covers 15 residues. V was trimmed by 11 bases and J by 4 bases, leaving 23 bases between them. CDR3 protein: CALPGEGGLGYGYTF. DNA of the CDR3: TGCGCCCTCCCGGGAGAGGGTGGGTTAGGCTATGGCTACACCTTC.

This clone was seen just once. The chain uses TRBV4-1 and TRBJ2-7, with no clear D. The CDR3 loop spans 16 amino acids. Trimming left V 0 bases short and J 2 bases short, with 14 bases between. Germline assignment: CDR1 MGHRA and CDR2 YSYEKL. CDR3 residues: CASSQDSPSAAYEQYF. CDR3 bases: TGCGCCAGCAGCCAAGATTCGCCATCTGCAGCCTACGAGCAGTACTTC.

This clone was observed a few times. V gene TRBV10-3 combines with J gene TRBJ2-2; weak D call: TRBD1 (6 bases). V lost 10 bases and J lost 6, with 15 bases in between. The CDR3 is 13 residues long. The germline gives CDR1 ENHRY, CDR2 SYGVKD. CDR3 protein: CANSRGEAGELFF. The CDR3 region has the DNA TGTGCCAACTCCAGGGGAGAGGCCGGGGAGCTGTTTTTT.

CDR3 residues: CASSPGRGQTQYF. DNA for the CDR3: TGTGCCAGCAGTCCCGGTAGGGGGCAGACCCAGTACTTC. The chain has TRBV27 and TRBJ2-5, with 7 bases identical to TRBD1. With V trimmed by 5 bases and J by 6 bases, 6 bases remained unmatched. This CDR3 comprises 13 residues. Per germline, CDR1 MNHEY and CDR2 SMNVEV (reference sequence).

V usage is TRBV9 and J usage is TRBJ1-3; 9 nucleotides align to TRBD1. CDR3 length equals 17 residues. Germline CDR1 and CDR2: SGDLS and YYNGEE. Losses at the gene ends were 5 bases for V and 0 bases for J; bases not matched to a gene: 9. CDR3: CASSPTGTGISGNTIYF. In DNA form, the CDR3 reads TGTGCCAGCAGTCCAACCGGGACAGGGATCTCTGGAAACACCATATATTTT.

The chain is built from TRBV28 and TRBJ1-6, with a weak D call TRBD1 (6 bases). V was shortened by 6 bases and J by 6 bases, with 24 bases between the two germline ends. The CDR3 extends over 18 amino acids. Per germline, CDR1 MDHEN and CDR2 SYDVKM. The CDR3 sequence: CASSSPDTQGRANSPLHF. For the CDR3, the DNA is TGTGCCAGCAGCTCACCCGATACACAGGGTCGGGCTAATTCACCCCTCCACTTT.

The chain carries TRBV6-5 and TRBJ1-1; 9 nucleotides align to TRBD1. The CDR3 totals 14 residues. V was pared by 6 bases and J by 5 bases, with 7 bases of the junction left unmatched. The germline V gene encodes CDR1 MNHEY and CDR2 SVGAGI. CDR3 in DNA: TGTGCCAGCAGAACACAGGGGGCTGGGACTGAAGCTTTCTTT. Translation gives CASRTQGAGTEAFF.

The gene calls are TRBV5-1 and TRBJ2-3, with D possibly matching TRBD1 (6 bases). The V end lost 4 bases, the J end lost 0 bases, and 9 bases lay between the germline ends. The CDR3 is made up of 14 amino acids. The germline CDR1 and CDR2 sequences are SGHRS and YFSETQ. The CDR3 DNA reads TGCGCCAGCAGCACAGGGATTAGCACAGATACGCAGTATTTT. It translates to CASSTGISTDTQYF.

The gene calls are TRBV11-1 and TRBJ2-1, with TRBD2 identical over 8 bases. The germline CDR1 and CDR2 sequences are SGHAT and FQDESV (reference sequence). V was pared by 6 bases and J by 4 bases, with 8 bases of the junction left unmatched. The CDR3 runs 15 residues. CDR3 nucleotide sequence: TGTGCCAGCAGGTCGCGGGGGGTGTTATACAATGAGCAGTTCTTC. Protein product: CASRSRGVLYNEQFF.

The rearrangement links TRBV7-9 to TRBJ2-5; D might be TRBD1 (6 bases). Per germline, CDR1 SEHNR and CDR2 FQNEAQ (reference sequence). The CDR3 loop spans 14 amino acids. The V end lost 5 bases, the J end lost 9 bases, and 19 bases lay between the germline ends. This CDR3 is CASSPITGKGAQYF. The CDR3 nucleotides are TGTGCCAGCAGCCCGATAACAGGGAAGGGGGCCCAGTACTTC.

The gene calls are TRBV28 and TRBJ1-6; D is possibly TRBD1 (6 bases). This CDR3 is 17 amino acids long. Germline V gene sequence: CDR1 MDHEN, CDR2 SYDVKM. Trimming left V 3 bases short and J 3 bases short, with 15 bases between. CDR3 nucleotide sequence: TGTGCCAGCAGTTTCTCGACAGGCCAGAACTATAATTCACCCCTCCACTTT. Its translation: CASSFSTGQNYNSPLHF. Full variable domain (rest looked up from reference TRBV28 and TRBJ1-6): DVKVTQSSRYLVKRTGEKVFLECVQDMDHENMFWYRQDPGLGLRLIYFSYDVKMKEKGDIPEGYSVSREKKERFSLILESASTNQTSMYLCASSFSTGQNYNSPLHFGNGTRLTVT.

This chain joins TRBV7-6 and TRBJ2-6; D possibly corresponds to TRBD2 (5 bases). Germline CDR1 and CDR2: SGHVS and FNYEAQ. The CDR3 has 15 residues. V lost 3 bases and J lost 2, with 8 bases in between. CDR3: CASSFEGTGANVLTF. DNA for the CDR3: TGTGCCAGCAGCTTTGAGGGCACTGGGGCCAACGTCCTGACTTTC.

The chain joins TRBV4-2 to TRBJ2-6; 14 bases line up with TRBD2. The trim removed 3 bases at V and 0 bases at J, leaving 7 bases unmatched. Germline V lookup: CDR1 LGHNA, CDR2 YNFKEQ. The CDR3 sequence is 20 residues long. DNA for the CDR3: TGTGCCAGCAGCCAGGGACTAGCGGGGGCGGCGCCCTCTGGGGCCAACGTCCTGACTTTC. It yields the protein CASSQGLAGAAPSGANVLTF.

This chain connects TRBV18 to TRBJ2-1, with D unresolved. CDR1 is KGHSH, CDR2 LQKENI, per germline. The CDR3 covers 15 residues. The germline V and J ends were trimmed by 1 base and 5 bases, with 12 bases remaining between them. For the CDR3, the DNA is TGTGCCAGCTCACCACTAGGAGTCCAAAACAATGAGCAGTTCTTC. It yields the protein CASSPLGVQNNEQFF.

V gene TRBV3-1 (or the pseudogene TRBV3-2) combines with J gene TRBJ1-1; TRBD1 matches at 8 bases. Germline V lookup: CDR1 LGHDT, CDR2 YNNKEL (reference sequence). The CDR3 loop spans 14 amino acids. V was pared by 1 base and J by 7 bases, with 5 bases of the junction left unmatched. Here the CDR3 DNA reads TGTGCCAGCAGCCAAGGGTGGACAGGGAGTGAAGCTTTCTTT. Protein product: CASSQGWTGSEAFF.